This T cell receptor (beta chain) comes out of a study of T cell responses to AZD1222 COVID-19 vaccine. Study overall: Timing groups of about 4 and about 12 weeks for second doses were pooled.

Germline V lookup: CDR1 LNHDA, CDR2 SQIVND (reference sequence). Between the trimmed V and J ends, which lost 6 bases and 9 bases, there was a span of 18 bases. CDR3 length: 14 residues. TCRdb's table, derived via immunoSEQ multiplex PCR, lists solely in-frame clones and lacks some. The sample holds about 100,000 clones, 89% seen once. The clonotype was recovered from an adult in good health. V usage is TRBV19 and J usage is TRBJ2-1, with D possibly matching TRBD1 (7 bases). The sample consisted of peripheral blood, taken on day 0 of AZD1222 vaccination. The CDR3 here is CASRPGPGGPEQFF. In DNA, the CDR3 is TGTGCCAGTAGGCCGGGTCCAGGGGGGCCTGAGCAGTTCTTC.